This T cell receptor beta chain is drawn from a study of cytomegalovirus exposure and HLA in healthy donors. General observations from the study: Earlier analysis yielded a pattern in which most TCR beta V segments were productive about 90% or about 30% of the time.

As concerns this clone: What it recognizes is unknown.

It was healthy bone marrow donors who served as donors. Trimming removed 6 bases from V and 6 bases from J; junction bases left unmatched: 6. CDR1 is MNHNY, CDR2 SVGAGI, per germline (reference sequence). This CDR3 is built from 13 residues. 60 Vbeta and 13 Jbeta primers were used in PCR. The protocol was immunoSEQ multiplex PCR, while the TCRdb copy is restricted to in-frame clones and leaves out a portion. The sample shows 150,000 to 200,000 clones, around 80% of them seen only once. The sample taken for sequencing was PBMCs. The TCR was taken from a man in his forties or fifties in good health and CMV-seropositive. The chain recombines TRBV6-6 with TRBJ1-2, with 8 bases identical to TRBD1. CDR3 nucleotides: TGTGCCAGCAGCGGACAGGGTATTAATGGCTACACCTTC. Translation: CASSGQGINGYTF.